Each of the 20 T cell receptor beta chains below was sequenced from the same sample in a study of T cell changes during pregnancy in multiple sclerosis. Assay used: immunoSEQ multiplex PCR; TCRdb lists only in-frame clones, some missing. The sample gives tens of thousands of clones, roughly 90% of which show up once; under 0.95% is in the top ten. This sample comprised peripheral blood, obtained before pregnancy. The source is a female donor with multiple sclerosis, enrolled in a pregnancy study.

This clone was found once. J is TRBJ2-7 and V is TRBV2; TRBD1 matches 7 bases. The germline gives CDR1 SNHLY, CDR2 FYNNEI. The junction had 9 bases not matched to a gene; V was cut back by 7 bases and J by 3 bases. CDR3 length: 14 residues. The chain's CDR3 is CASMARDRDYEQYF. CDR3 DNA sequence: TGTGCCAGCATGGCCCGAGACAGGGACTACGAGCAGTACTTC.

V usage is TRBV5-5 and J usage is TRBJ2-3; D is undetermined. Trimming took 2 bases from V and 4 from J, leaving 5 bases between them. This CDR3 comprises 12 residues. Germline V lookup: CDR1 SGHKS, CDR2 YYEKEE (reference sequence). CDR3 nucleotides: TGTGCCAGCAGCTTTAGCTCAGATACGCAGTATTTT. Its protein product is CASSFSSDTQYF.

The V call is TRBV30, the J call TRBJ1-6; 7 nucleotides line up with TRBD1. V was pared by 5 bases and J by 6 bases, with 16 bases of the junction left unmatched. Germline V gives CDR1 GTSNPN, CDR2 SVGIG (reference sequence). This CDR3 is built from 17 residues. The CDR3 DNA reads as TGTGCCTGGGGCGGGCCCGGGACAGTTAAGGGTAATTCACCCCTCCACTTT. It specifies CAWGGPGTVKGNSPLHF.

The V call is TRBV6-6, the J call TRBJ1-1; 9 bases are shared with TRBD1. There are 14 residues in the CDR3. The germline gives CDR1 MNHNY, CDR2 SVGAGI (reference sequence). V shed 5 bases and J 6 bases; nucleotides not matched to a gene: 7. The CDR3 nucleotides read TGTGCCAGCAGTCCTCGGGACAGGGTCTCTGAAGCTTTCTTT. Translated: CASSPRDRVSEAFF.

This chain joins TRBV11-3 and TRBJ2-1; 8 nucleotides align to TRBD2. The CDR3 extends over 16 amino acids. Trimming cost V 5 bases and J 2 bases; bases outside gene matches: 8. Germline lookup yields CDR1 SGHNT and CDR2 YENEEA. This chain's CDR3 is CASSRRLASTYNEQFF. The DNA of the CDR3 is TGTGCCAGCAGCCGCCGACTAGCGAGCACCTACAATGAGCAGTTCTTC.

The chain couples TRBV7-9 to TRBJ1-1; tentatively, D is TRBD1 (5 bases). Trimming stripped 2 bases from V and 4 bases from J, with 14 bases between. Germline CDR1 reads SEHNR; CDR2 reads FQNEAQ (reference sequence). The CDR3 has 15 residues. CDR3 nucleotide sequence: TGTGCCAGCAGCTTAAATCGGGGGGGGAGCACTGAAGCTTTCTTT. Residues: CASSLNRGGSTEAFF.

This chain uses TRBV19 with TRBJ1-5, with TRBD1 matching 7 bases. Germline-derived CDR1 and CDR2 are LNHDA and SQIVND (reference sequence). V shed 6 bases and J 0 bases; nucleotides not matched to a gene: 2. This CDR3 comprises 14 residues. DNA of the CDR3: TGTGCCAGTAGCCGACAGGGTAGCAATCAGCCCCAGCATTTT. Translated: CASSRQGSNQPQHF.

CDR3 loop: CASSPGWGVNTEAFF. In DNA form, the CDR3 reads TGTGCCAGCAGTCCCGGGTGGGGGGTGAACACTGAAGCTTTCTTT. V gene TRBV6-6 combines with J gene TRBJ1-1, with TRBD1 as a possible D gene (5 bases). The CDR3 has 15 residues. CDR1 and CDR2 (germline): MNHNY, SVGAGI (reference sequence). Trimming cost V 5 bases and J 0 bases, with 13 bases left between them.

The chain uses TRBV14 and TRBJ2-5; the D gene is possibly TRBD2 (5 bases). The germline CDR1 and CDR2 sequences are SGHDN and FVKESK. V was trimmed by 3 bases and J by 4 bases, leaving 15 bases between them. The CDR3 is 15 amino acids. This CDR3 is CASSQRALGRETQYF. In DNA form, the CDR3 reads TGTGCCAGCAGCCAGCGGGCCCTTGGACGAGAGACCCAGTACTTC.

This chain connects TRBV19 to TRBJ2-2; a possible D gene is TRBD1 (7 bases). The CDR3 is made up of 15 amino acids. Trimming pared 4 bases from V and 2 bases from J, leaving 11 bases between. CDR1 and CDR2 from the germline V gene are LNHDA and SQIVND (reference sequence). The CDR3 loop is CASSTGGSNTGELFF. The CDR3 DNA sequence: TGTGCCAGTAGTACAGGGGGGAGCAACACCGGGGAGCTGTTTTTT.

V gene TRBV18 combines with J gene TRBJ1-5, with D possibly matching TRBD1 (6 bases). V dropped 1 base and J dropped 5 bases, with 6 bases sitting between them. Germline lookup yields CDR1 KGHSH and CDR2 LQKENI. The CDR3 loop spans 13 amino acids. The CDR3 spells CASSPQGDQPQHF. Here the CDR3 DNA reads TGTGCCAGCTCACCACAGGGGGATCAGCCCCAGCATTTT.

The chain uses TRBV6-4 and TRBJ2-1; no reliable D call. Germline CDR1 reads MRHNA; CDR2 reads SNTAGT. This CDR3 comprises 14 residues. V was clipped by 5 bases and J by 4 bases, with 12 bases between them. The CDR3 reads CASSPQAWYNEQFF. In nucleotides, the CDR3 is TGTGCCAGCAGTCCTCAAGCCTGGTACAATGAGCAGTTCTTC.

The rearrangement uses TRBV6-1 and TRBJ1-1; D gene uncertain. Trimming cost V 3 bases and J 8 bases, with 10 bases left between them. The CDR3 runs to 12 residues. Germline V gene sequence: CDR1 MNHNS, CDR2 SASEGT. CDR3: CASSDRRPEAFF. DNA of the CDR3: TGTGCCAGCAGTGATAGGAGGCCCGAAGCTTTCTTT.

V usage is TRBV4-1 and J usage is TRBJ1-1, with D tentatively TRBD1 (6 bases). Germline values: CDR1 MGHRA, CDR2 YSYEKL. The CDR3 extends over 16 amino acids. Trimming cost V 0 bases and J 3 bases, with 14 bases left between them. CDR3 bases: TGCGCCAGCAGCCAAGATTTGGCCAGGGGAGACACTGAAGCTTTCTTT. Translation gives CASSQDLARGDTEAFF.

The chain links TRBV5-4 to TRBJ2-5; D is unresolved. CDR1 is SGHNT, CDR2 YYREEE, per germline (reference sequence). The length of the CDR3 is 14 residues. V was cut by 0 bases and J by 0 bases, with 6 bases left in between. The CDR3 here is CASSLGRYQETQYF. The CDR3 bases are TGTGCCAGCAGCTTGGGCAGGTACCAAGAGACCCAGTACTTC.

This chain joins TRBV6-6 and TRBJ2-7; TRBD2 matches at 8 bases. J gave up 5 bases and V 5 bases, and 14 bases lay outside the gene matches. This CDR3 is 16 amino acids long. The germline gives CDR1 MNHNY, CDR2 SVGAGI (reference sequence). CDR3 in amino acids: CASSGGGGGGHNEQYF. CDR3 in DNA: TGTGCCAGCAGTGGTGGAGGAGGCGGGGGGCATAACGAGCAGTACTTC.

J is TRBJ1-2 and V is TRBV5-1; TRBD1 matches at 7 bases. Per the germline V gene, CDR1 is SGHRS and CDR2 is YFSETQ. This CDR3 is 14 amino acids long. The ends lost 4 bases at V and 0 bases at J; junction bases unmatched: 3. The CDR3 protein is CASSQDRANYGYTF. DNA for the CDR3: TGCGCCAGCAGCCAAGACAGGGCTAACTATGGCTACACCTTC.

This rearrangement joins TRBV27 to TRBJ2-7, with D tentatively TRBD1 (6 bases). Trimming took off 4 bases at V and 4 bases at J, with 17 bases between the two ends. Germline V gene lookup returns CDR1 MNHEY and CDR2 SMNVEV (reference sequence). This CDR3 comprises 15 residues. CDR3 protein: CASSSPSNRAYEQYF. The CDR3 DNA sequence: TGTGCCAGCAGTTCACCCTCAAACAGGGCGTACGAGCAGTACTTC.

The V and J genes are TRBV28 and TRBJ1-2, with D maybe TRBD1 (5 bases). The V end lost 10 bases, the J end lost 4 bases, and 10 bases lay between the germline ends. This CDR3 contains 11 residues. The germline V gene has CDR1 MDHEN and CDR2 SYDVKM. CDR3 loop: CATRTFYGYTF. CDR3 bases: TGTGCCACCCGGACATTCTATGGCTACACCTTC.

Here the CDR3 reads CASSRTSGGLYNEQFF. The CDR3 coding sequence is TGTGCCAGCAGCAGAACTAGCGGGGGCCTATACAATGAGCAGTTCTTC. The chain joins TRBV6-6 to TRBJ2-1; TRBD2 agrees at 11 bases. Germline-derived CDR1 and CDR2 are MNHNY and SVGAGI (reference sequence). There are 16 residues in the CDR3. The V gene end was trimmed by 6 bases and the J gene end by 4 bases; junction bases not matched to a gene: 8.